Each of the 27 T cell receptor beta chains below was sequenced from the same sample in a study of blood T cell repertoires in COVID-19. Profiled with immunoSEQ multiplex PCR; TCRdb holds only in-frame clones, not every one. The table includes around 220,000 clones, under 85% detected once. Material: peripheral blood. The receptor set was obtained from a woman in her forties with active or convalescent COVID-19.

The V call is TRBV7-9, the J call TRBJ1-2, with D possibly matching TRBD1 (5 bases). The V end was cut by 4 bases, the J end by 5 bases, with 14 bases between. The CDR3 loop spans 14 amino acids. Germline CDR1 is SEHNR and CDR2 is FQNEAQ (reference sequence). The CDR3 sequence is CASSWGLVPYGYTF. DNA for the CDR3: TGTGCCAGCAGCTGGGGACTCGTCCCTTATGGCTACACCTTC.

J is TRBJ1-2 and V is TRBV11-1, with 12 bases aligning to TRBD1. The germline CDR1 and CDR2 sequences are SGHAT and FQDESV (reference sequence). Unmatched junction bases numbered 13, after V lost 6 bases and J lost 8 bases. The CDR3 spans 16 residues. Written as DNA, the CDR3 is TGTGCCAGCAGGAGAACCGGGACAGGGGGCGCGGGAGGCTACACCTTC. This gives the protein CASRRTGTGGAGGYTF.

This clone turned up a few times. This chain uses TRBV9 with TRBJ2-1; the match to TRBD2 covers 8 bases. CDR3 length: 15 amino acids. From germline, CDR1 is SGDLS and CDR2 YYNGEE. V was clipped by 4 bases and J by 6 bases; unmatched bases: 9. The CDR3 sequence: CASSPGLAGSNEQFF. CDR3 DNA: TGTGCCAGCAGCCCCGGCTTAGCGGGGAGCAATGAGCAGTTCTTC.

This clone rates as medium-sized (0.01 to 0.1%). The chain carries TRBV7-4 and TRBJ1-4; D gene uncertain. The CDR3 contains 15 residues. The V gene lost 3 bases and the J gene lost 3 bases, with 11 bases spanning the gap. The germline V gene encodes CDR1 SGHVT and CDR2 SQSDAQ. The DNA of the CDR3 is TGTGCCAGCAGCTTGGGCGACGGGGCTAATGAAAAACTGTTTTTT. Amino acid sequence: CASSLGDGANEKLFF.

The sample holds a few counts of this clone. CDR3 amino acids: CASSYRGYNTEAFF. The CDR3 bases are TGTGCCAGCAGTTACAGGGGGTACAACACTGAAGCTTTCTTT. The chain combines TRBV6-5 with TRBJ1-1; TRBD1 might be the D (6 bases). V was clipped by 2 bases and J by 2 bases, with 9 bases between them. There are 14 residues in the CDR3. Germline CDR1 reads MNHEY; CDR2 reads SVGAGI.

This chain's CDR3 is CASSPLPGQGAPTNEKLFF. In DNA, the CDR3 is TGTGCCAGCAGTCCCCTCCCGGGACAGGGTGCCCCTACTAATGAAAAACTGTTTTTT. The V and J genes are TRBV27 and TRBJ1-4; 9 nucleotides match TRBD1. With 5 bases clipped from V and 2 bases from J, the junction kept 15 bases outside the gene matches. CDR1 is MNHEY and CDR2 is SMNVEV in the germline V gene (reference sequence). The CDR3 contains 19 residues.

This clone has only one observation. The V and J genes are TRBV30 and TRBJ1-3; D is ambiguous. In germline, CDR1 is GTSNPN, CDR2 SVGIG (reference sequence). CDR3 length equals 15 residues. V gave up 6 bases and J gave up 0 bases, with 15 bases separating them. The CDR3 loop is CACTAGSSSGNTIYF. CDR3 DNA sequence: TGTGCCTGTACGGCCGGGAGCAGCTCTGGAAACACCATATATTTT.

The gene calls are TRBV6-6 and TRBJ1-1; TRBD1 agrees at 8 bases. This CDR3 has 13 amino acids. The V segment lost 5 bases and the J segment 4 bases; nucleotides outside the gene matches: 3. The germline V gene encodes CDR1 MNHNY and CDR2 SVGAGI (reference sequence). The DNA of the CDR3 is TGTGCCAGCAGTAATACAGGGGGCACTGAAGCTTTCTTT. This encodes CASSNTGGTEAFF.

Of note for this clone: No conserved phenylalanine or tryptophan is present at the end of the CDR3, so a read error is the likely explanation. Because the CDR3's place on the DNA is in doubt, the DNA is left out and the CDR3 is given as listed by TCRdb. This sequence joins TRBV5-8 and TRBJ1-1. The CDR3 comprises 11 residues, both ends counted. Germline V CDR1 and CDR2: SGHTS, YDEGEE. The CDR3: CASSLRWGERG.

The chain is built from TRBV7-9 and TRBJ1-4; 10 nucleotides match TRBD1. V shed 3 bases, J shed 7 bases, and the junction held 5 bases outside the gene matches. CDR3 length: 15 amino acids. CDR1 SEHNR and CDR2 FQNEAQ come from the germline V gene (reference sequence). The DNA for the CDR3 is TGTGCCAGCAGCTTGGGGGGACAGGGGACTGAAAAACTGTTTTTT. This sequence encodes CASSLGGQGTEKLFF.

This chain connects TRBV5-6 to TRBJ2-7, with 7 bases lining up with TRBD1. This CDR3 contains 15 residues. CDR1 SGHDT and CDR2 YYEEEE come from the germline V gene. The J segment lost 7 bases and the V segment lost 5 bases, leaving 15 bases of the junction unmatched. The CDR3 region is CASSFLGTEPREQYF. Here the CDR3 DNA reads TGTGCCAGCAGTTTCCTCGGGACAGAGCCTCGGGAGCAGTACTTC.

This clone was seen once. The genes are TRBV28 and TRBJ2-5; D not certain. V was cut by 1 base and J by 5 bases, with 2 bases left in between. Germline assignment: CDR1 MDHEN and CDR2 SYDVKM. The CDR3 length is 11 residues. The CDR3 spells CASSLSETQYF. The CDR3 coding sequence is TGTGCCAGCAGTTTATCGGAGACCCAGTACTTC.

This chain joins TRBV2 and TRBJ1-1; tentatively, D is TRBD1 (5 bases). CDR1 SNHLY and CDR2 FYNNEI come from the germline V gene. The CDR3 consists of 14 residues. Trimming cost V 6 bases and J 0 bases, with 11 bases left between them. The CDR3 sequence is CASRAGRLNTEAFF. In nucleotides, the CDR3 is TGTGCCAGCAGAGCGGGACGGCTGAACACTGAAGCTTTCTTT.

V and J are TRBV30 and TRBJ1-2, with D perhaps TRBD1 (6 bases). V shed 5 bases and J shed 4 bases, with 17 bases lying between them. This CDR3 comprises 14 residues. CDR1 is GTSNPN, CDR2 SVGIG, per germline (reference sequence). DNA of the CDR3: TGTGCCTGGTACGACGCACAGGGAATCTATGGCTACACCTTC. Encoded protein: CAWYDAQGIYGYTF.

The chain recombines TRBV19 with TRBJ1-5; weak D call: TRBD1 (5 bases). In germline, CDR1 is LNHDA, CDR2 SQIVND (reference sequence). This CDR3 is 15 amino acids long. V was pared by 5 bases and J by 4 bases, with 15 bases between. The DNA of the CDR3 is TGTGCCAGTAGTCTACGGGGCGGGGTAAATCAGCCCCAGCATTTT. Translated: CASSLRGGVNQPQHF.

A few counts support this clone. CDR3 coding DNA: TGTGCCAGCAGCTTAGGGACAGCACAAGACACCATATATTTT. Its protein is CASSLGTAQDTIYF. The chain uses TRBV7-3 and TRBJ1-3; TRBD1 agrees at 7 bases. The CDR3 loop spans 14 amino acids. Trimming at V came to 2 bases and at J to 8 bases, leaving 6 bases not matched to a gene. Germline CDR1 reads SGHTA; CDR2 reads FQGTGA.

This clone has a handful of counts. The V and J genes are TRBV28 and TRBJ1-1; D not certain. The CDR3 contains 17 residues. Germline V lookup: CDR1 MDHEN, CDR2 SYDVKM. V was trimmed by 5 bases and J by 3 bases, leaving 22 bases between them. The CDR3 reads CASSPLLGRREDTEAFF. In DNA, the CDR3 is TGTGCCAGCAGTCCACTCCTCGGAAGGAGGGAGGACACTGAAGCTTTCTTT. The full variable domain, rest sourced from reference TRBV28 and TRBJ1-1, is DVKVTQSSRYLVKRTGEKVFLECVQDMDHENMFWYRQDPGLGLRLIYFSYDVKMKEKGDIPEGYSVSREKKERFSLILESASTNQTSMYLCASSPLLGRREDTEAFFGQGTRLTVV.

The rearrangement uses TRBV5-8 and TRBJ1-1, with D possibly being TRBD1 (5 bases). The CDR3 has 14 residues. The V gene's germline CDR1 is SGHTS and CDR2 YDEGEE. Trimming removed 2 bases from V and 8 bases from J, with 16 bases in between. CDR3 nucleotides: TGTGCCAGCAGCTTAACCTACTGGACACAAGAAGCTTTCTTT. Protein product: CASSLTYWTQEAFF.

V gene TRBV15 combines with J gene TRBJ1-6; D perhaps matches TRBD1 (5 bases). Trimming shortened V by 0 bases and J by 0 bases, and 9 bases separated the two germline ends. CDR3 length: 17 amino acids. Germline V gene data show CDR1 as LNHNV and CDR2 as YYDKDF (reference sequence). The CDR3: CATSRETESSYNSPLHF. The CDR3 nucleotides are TGTGCCACCAGCAGAGAGACAGAAAGCTCCTATAATTCACCCCTCCACTTT.

The table lists this clone with a count of one. The CDR3 loop is CASSAASAGITEAFF. The CDR3 DNA sequence: TGTGCCAGCAGCGCTGCATCGGCAGGGATTACTGAAGCTTTCTTT. V is TRBV9 and J is TRBJ1-1; D possibly corresponds to TRBD1 (5 bases). The CDR3 sequence is 15 residues long. The V end lost 3 bases, the J end lost 5 bases, and 17 bases lay between the germline ends. From germline, CDR1 is SGDLS and CDR2 YYNGEE.

This clone was seen only once. The chain combines TRBV21-1 with TRBJ2-3; the DNA was not used to check the table's D call, TRBD1. TRBV21-1 represents a pseudogene. The CDR3 length is 16 residues. The CDR3 reads CASSPDTSNNTDTQYF. As DNA, the CDR3 is TGTGCCAGCAGCCCTGACACTTCTAATAATACAGATACGCAGTATTTT.

The rearrangement links TRBV28 to TRBJ1-2; TRBD1 agrees at 10 bases. The germline gives CDR1 MDHEN, CDR2 SYDVKM. J gave up 8 bases and V 5 bases, and 14 bases lay outside the gene matches. The CDR3 runs to 16 residues. CDR3: CASSQTRDRGRGGYTF. CDR3 in DNA: TGTGCCAGCAGTCAAACCCGGGACAGGGGCCGGGGGGGCTACACCTTC.

The V call is TRBV7-2, the J call TRBJ2-3, with 9 positions matching TRBD2. CDR1 and CDR2 (germline): SGHTA, FQGNSA. V gave up 5 bases and J gave up 8 bases; unmatched junction bases: 8. This CDR3 is built from 14 residues. This CDR3 reads CASSVSGGISTQYF. CDR3 bases: TGTGCCAGCAGCGTGAGCGGGGGGATTAGTACGCAGTATTTT.

V usage is TRBV6-2 or TRBV6-3 and J usage is TRBJ2-7; TRBD1 agrees at 9 bases. Trimming took 7 bases from V and 7 from J; bases not matched to a gene: 41. Germline loops: CDR1 MNHEY, CDR2 SVGEGT. The CDR3 contains 24 residues. CDR3 loop: CASTPPGAPDRDRVSTVPAEEQYV. The DNA for the CDR3 is TGTGCCAGCACCCCCCCCGGAGCCCCGGACCGGGACAGGGTCTCTACAGTGCCCGCGGAGGAGCAGTACGTC.

The chain joins TRBV9 to TRBJ1-2, with 11 positions matching TRBD1. Germline-derived CDR1 and CDR2 are SGDLS and YYNGEE. V shed 1 base and J 8 bases; nucleotides not matched to a gene: 4. This CDR3 contains 14 residues. Here the CDR3 reads CASSVTGTGGGYTF. CDR3 DNA sequence: TGTGCCAGCAGCGTAACCGGGACAGGGGGAGGCTACACCTTC.

This rearrangement joins TRBV7-9 to TRBJ1-4; TRBD1 is a possible D gene (6 bases). The CDR3 is 14 residues long. Per germline, CDR1 SEHNR and CDR2 FQNEAQ (reference sequence). Trimming removed 3 bases at V and 7 bases at J, with 12 bases between. CDR3 protein: CASSLSQGAEKLFF. Written as DNA, the CDR3 is TGTGCCAGCAGCTTGTCACAGGGAGCTGAAAAACTGTTTTTT.

The chain is built from TRBV6-5 and TRBJ2-1; the match to TRBD2 covers 8 bases. V lost 6 bases, J lost 0 bases, and 1 base stayed unmatched. CDR3 length: 14 amino acids. Germline V lookup: CDR1 MNHEY, CDR2 SVGAGI. CDR3 DNA: TGTGCCAGCAGGAGCGGGGGCTCCTACAATGAGCAGTTCTTC. It encodes CASRSGGSYNEQFF.